The clone carrying this T cell receptor beta chain is deemed medium-sized (0.01 to 0.1%). Losses at the gene ends were 7 bases for V and 0 bases for J; bases not matched to a gene: 5. The CDR3 is 14 amino acids. Germline lookup yields CDR1 SNHLY and CDR2 FYNNEI. The record originates from a study of shared clonotypes between healthy human individuals. Repertoires were generated with immunoSEQ multiplex PCR, while TCRdb's copy carries only in-frame clones and drops some. The sample has 450,000 to 600,000 clones; 60% to 85% are singletons. The clonotype was recovered from a woman in her thirties or forties in good health. Some clones in this sample may be carry-over from other donors' samples. The sample comprised PBMCs. This sequence joins TRBV2 and TRBJ2-7; 8 bases map to TRBD1. The CDR3 DNA is TGTGCCAGCAAACAGGGGGGTAGCTCCTACGAGCAGTACTTC. Residues: CASKQGGSSYEQYF.